The clone carrying this TCR beta chain was observed a single time. The V end lost 2 bases, the J end lost 7 bases, and 9 bases lay between the germline ends. Germline loops: CDR1 MDHEN, CDR2 SYDVKM. The CDR3 has 14 amino acids. In the source study's methods: Reference gene primer amplification gave estimated nucleated cell counts. Assay: immunoSEQ multiplex PCR; the TCRdb copy retains only in-frame clones and omits some. V and J calls plus clone size are reproduced from that table; the DNA served to infer D and trimming. This table holds 200,000 to 250,000 clones, over 65% found once. These data are taken from a study of blood T cell repertoires in COVID-19. Study as a whole: PBMCs, B-cell-depleted T cells, or T cells were the source of the cDNA or gDNA that made up the material.

This TCR came from a woman aged 60-75 years who had recovered from COVID-19. The specimen was PBMCs or T cells enriched from blood (not recorded which). The chain employs TRBV28 and TRBJ1-6, with a weak D call TRBD1 (5 bases). CDR3 region: CASSLGSGNSPLHF. The CDR3 bases are TGTGCCAGCAGTTTAGGGTCAGGGAATTCACCCCTCCACTTT.